This TCR beta chain came from a study of control samples from healthy donors and cancer patients. CDR3 size: 14 residues. Germline-derived CDR1 and CDR2 are LNHNV and YYDKDF (reference sequence). With 0 bases removed from V and 4 bases from J, the gap between germline ends came to 9 bases. Sequenced by immunoSEQ multiplex PCR; TCRdb stores in-frame clones only, minus some. This table holds 150,000 or so clones, approximately 94% found once. This clone was seen just once. The sample comprised blood. The receptor was isolated from a young man in good health. The chain joins TRBV15 to TRBJ1-2, with D possibly being TRBD1 (6 bases). The CDR3 sequence is CATSREGRGYGYTF. The DNA for the CDR3 is TGTGCCACCAGCAGAGAGGGCAGGGGCTATGGCTACACCTTC.